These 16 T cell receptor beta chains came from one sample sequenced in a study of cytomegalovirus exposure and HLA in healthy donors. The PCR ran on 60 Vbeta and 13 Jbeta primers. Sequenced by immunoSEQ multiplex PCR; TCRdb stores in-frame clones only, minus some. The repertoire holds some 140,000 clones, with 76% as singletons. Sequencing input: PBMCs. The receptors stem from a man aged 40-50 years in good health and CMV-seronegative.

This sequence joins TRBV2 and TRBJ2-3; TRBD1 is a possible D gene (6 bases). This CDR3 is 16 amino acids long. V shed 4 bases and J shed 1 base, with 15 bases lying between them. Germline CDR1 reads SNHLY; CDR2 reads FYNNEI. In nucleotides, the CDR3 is TGTGCCAGCAGTGGACAGGAGAGCGTGGGCACAGATACGCAGTATTTT. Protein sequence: CASSGQESVGTDTQYF.

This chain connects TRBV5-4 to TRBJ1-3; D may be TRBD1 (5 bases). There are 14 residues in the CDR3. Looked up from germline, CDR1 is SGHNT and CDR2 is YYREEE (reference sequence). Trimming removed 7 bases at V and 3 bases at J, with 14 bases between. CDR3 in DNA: TGTGCCAGCCTCATTGGGGGGGGTGGAAACACCATATATTTT. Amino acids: CASLIGGGGNTIYF.

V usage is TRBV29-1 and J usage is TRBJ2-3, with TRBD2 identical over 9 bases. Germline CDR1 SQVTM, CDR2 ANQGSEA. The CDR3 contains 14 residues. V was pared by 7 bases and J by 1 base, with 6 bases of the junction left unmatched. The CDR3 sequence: CSGTASGGTDTQYF. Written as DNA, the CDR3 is TGCAGCGGGACCGCTAGCGGGGGCACAGATACGCAGTATTTT.

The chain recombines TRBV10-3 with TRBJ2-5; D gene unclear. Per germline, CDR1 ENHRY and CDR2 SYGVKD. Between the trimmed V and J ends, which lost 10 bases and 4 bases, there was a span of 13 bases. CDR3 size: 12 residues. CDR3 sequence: CASSPPLETQYF. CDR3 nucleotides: TGTGCCAGTAGCCCCCCCCTAGAGACCCAGTACTTC.

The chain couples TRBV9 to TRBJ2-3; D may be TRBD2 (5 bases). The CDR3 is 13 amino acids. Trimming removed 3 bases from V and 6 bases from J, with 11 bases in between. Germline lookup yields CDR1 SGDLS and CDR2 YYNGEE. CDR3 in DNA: TGTGCCAGCAGCGGTTTAGCGTACGATACGCAGTATTTT. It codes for CASSGLAYDTQYF.

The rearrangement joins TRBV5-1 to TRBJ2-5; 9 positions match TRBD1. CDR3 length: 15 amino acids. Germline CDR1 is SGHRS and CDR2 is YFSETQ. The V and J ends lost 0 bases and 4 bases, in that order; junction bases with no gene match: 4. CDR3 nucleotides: TGCGCCAGCAGCTTGGATGGACAGGGGCGAGAGACCCAGTACTTC. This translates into CASSLDGQGRETQYF.

The CDR3 protein is CASSQGYEQYF. The CDR3 coding sequence is TGTGCCAGCAGCCAGGGCTACGAGCAGTACTTC. V usage is TRBV5-6 and J usage is TRBJ2-7, with TRBD1 as a possible D gene (5 bases). Germline CDR1 and CDR2: SGHDT and YYEEEE. There are 11 residues in the CDR3. Deletions cut 4 bases from V and 3 bases from J, with 5 bases between. Drawing the rest from reference TRBV5-6 and TRBJ2-7, the complete variable domain is DAGVTQSPTHLIKTRGQQVTLRCSPKSGHDTVSWYQQALGQGPQFIFQYYEEEERQRGNFPDRFSGHQFPNYSSELNVNALLLGDSALYLCASSQGYEQYFGPGTRLTVT.

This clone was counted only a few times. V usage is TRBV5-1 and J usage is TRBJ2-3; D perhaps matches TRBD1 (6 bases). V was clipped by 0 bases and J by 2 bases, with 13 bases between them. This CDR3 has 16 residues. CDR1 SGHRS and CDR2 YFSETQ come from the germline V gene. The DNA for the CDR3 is TGCGCCAGCAGCTTGGTGTCAGGGGCGACCACAGATACGCAGTATTTT. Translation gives CASSLVSGATTDTQYF.

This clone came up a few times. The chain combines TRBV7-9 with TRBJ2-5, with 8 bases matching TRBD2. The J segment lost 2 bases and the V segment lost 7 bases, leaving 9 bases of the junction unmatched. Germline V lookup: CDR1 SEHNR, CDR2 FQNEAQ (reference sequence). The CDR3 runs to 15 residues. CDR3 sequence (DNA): TGTGCCAGCAACCCCCGGGGGGGCGGGCAAGAGACCCAGTACTTC. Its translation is CASNPRGGGQETQYF. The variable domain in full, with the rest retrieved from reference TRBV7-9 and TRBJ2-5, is DTGVSQNPRHKITKRGQNVTFRCDPISEHNRLYWYRQTLGQGPEFLTYFQNEAQLEKSRLLSDRFSAERPKGSFSTLEIQRTEQGDSAMYLCASNPRGGGQETQYFGPGTRLLVL.

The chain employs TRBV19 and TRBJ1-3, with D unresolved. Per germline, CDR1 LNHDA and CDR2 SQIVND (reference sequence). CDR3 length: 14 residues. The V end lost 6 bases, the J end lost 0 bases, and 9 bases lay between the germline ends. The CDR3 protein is CASRAGSSGNTIYF. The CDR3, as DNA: TGTGCCAGTAGGGCCGGGAGCTCTGGAAACACCATATATTTT.

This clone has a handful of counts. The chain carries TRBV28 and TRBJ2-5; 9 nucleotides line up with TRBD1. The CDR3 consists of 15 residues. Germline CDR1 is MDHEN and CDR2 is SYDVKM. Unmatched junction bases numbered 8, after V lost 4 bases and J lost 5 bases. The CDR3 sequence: CASSSTGGGPETQYF. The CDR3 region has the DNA TGTGCCAGCAGTTCGACAGGGGGGGGTCCGGAGACCCAGTACTTC.

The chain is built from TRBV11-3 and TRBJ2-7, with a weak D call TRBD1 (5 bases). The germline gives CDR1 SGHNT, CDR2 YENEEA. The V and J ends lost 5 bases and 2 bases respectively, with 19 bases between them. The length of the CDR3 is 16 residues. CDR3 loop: CASSPSAGRAAYEQYF. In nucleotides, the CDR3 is TGTGCCAGCAGCCCCTCCGCAGGCAGGGCGGCCTACGAGCAGTACTTC.

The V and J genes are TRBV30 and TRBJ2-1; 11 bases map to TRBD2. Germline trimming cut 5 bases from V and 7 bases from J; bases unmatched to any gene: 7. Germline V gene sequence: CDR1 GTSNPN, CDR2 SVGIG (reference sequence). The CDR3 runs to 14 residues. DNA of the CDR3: TGTGCCTGGGGCGCTAGCGGGGGGCGGAATGAGCAGTTCTTC. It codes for CAWGASGGRNEQFF. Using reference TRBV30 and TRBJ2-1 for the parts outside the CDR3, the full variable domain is SQTIHQWPATLVQPVGSPLSLECTVEGTSNPNLYWYRQAAGRGLQLLFYSVGIGQISSEVPQNLSASRPQDRQFILSSKKLLLSDSGFYLCAWGASGGRNEQFFGPGTRLTVL.

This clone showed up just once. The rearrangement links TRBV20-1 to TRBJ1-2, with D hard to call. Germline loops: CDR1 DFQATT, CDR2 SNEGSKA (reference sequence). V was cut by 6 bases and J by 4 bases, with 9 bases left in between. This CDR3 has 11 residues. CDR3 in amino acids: CSANLRYGYTF. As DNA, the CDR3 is TGCAGTGCCAATCTACGCTATGGCTACACCTTC.

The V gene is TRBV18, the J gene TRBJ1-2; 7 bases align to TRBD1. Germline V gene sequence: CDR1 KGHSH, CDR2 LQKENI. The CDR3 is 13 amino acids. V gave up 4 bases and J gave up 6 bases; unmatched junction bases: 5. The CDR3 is CASSRQGGDGYTF. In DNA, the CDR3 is TGTGCCAGCTCACGACAGGGCGGGGATGGCTACACCTTC.

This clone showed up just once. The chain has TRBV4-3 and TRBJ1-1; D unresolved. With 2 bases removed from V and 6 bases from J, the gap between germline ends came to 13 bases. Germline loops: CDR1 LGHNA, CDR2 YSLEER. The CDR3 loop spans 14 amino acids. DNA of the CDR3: TGCGCCAGCAGCCAACACCTGACTCGGGCTGAAGCTTTCTTT. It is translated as CASSQHLTRAEAFF.